This entry lists 24 T cell receptor beta chains sequenced from one sample in a study of regulatory T cells in long-lasting Graves disease listed by TCRdb under 2021. The method was multiplex PCR. Sequencing relied on an Illumina HiSeq 4000. To build TCR beta libraries, CDR3 regions were amplified by Arm-PCR using iRepertoire HTBI primers. The public reads were reanalyzed by TCRdb: fastp trimming at Q25, MiXCR alignment, in-frame beta chains only. For every CDR3 protein sequence, its rows merge into one entry that carries the most common genes and DNA. The sample profile shows some 230,000 distinct CDR3 sequences; approximately 20% of them were found once. Roughly 23% of the sample is taken by the ten largest. The label giving this sample's time point can be read as: newly diagnosed GD, antithyroid drugs for less than 3 months. RNA was extracted from PBMCs in TRIzol for both TCR sequencing and RNA sequencing.

The source material was peripheral blood mononuclear cells (PBMCs), sampled at new diagnosis, from a patient treated with antithyroid drugs. These receptors were obtained from a female donor with Graves disease.

The sample holds many counts of this clonotype. Here the CDR3 reads CASSVFTDFTGELFF. CDR3 DNA sequence: TGTGCCAGTAGTGTTTTCACGGACTTCACCGGGGAGCTGTTTTTT. The V gene is TRBV19, the J gene TRBJ2-2, with D possibly being TRBD2 (5 bases). CDR1 is LNHDA, CDR2 SQIVND, per germline (reference sequence). With 5 bases removed from V and 4 bases from J, the gap between germline ends came to 14 bases. CDR3 length: 15 residues.

This clonotype was picked up many times. The V call is TRBV15, the J call TRBJ1-1; the D is unclear. The V end lost 1 base, the J end lost 0 bases, and 6 bases lay between the germline ends. Germline lookup yields CDR1 LNHNV and CDR2 YYDKDF (reference sequence). The CDR3 is 14 amino acids. This CDR3 reads CATSRASMNTEAFF. For the CDR3, the DNA is TGTGCCACCAGCAGAGCTTCGATGAACACTGAAGCTTTCTTT.

This clonotype appeared many times. The V gene is TRBV7-2, the J gene TRBJ2-3; 9 bases line up with TRBD2. CDR1 is SGHTA, CDR2 FQGNSA, per germline. The CDR3 extends over 16 amino acids. The ends lost 1 base at V and 6 bases at J; junction bases unmatched: 8. CDR3 sequence: CASSLVAGGPWDTQYF. The CDR3, as DNA: TGTGCCAGCAGCTTAGTGGCGGGAGGGCCTTGGGATACGCAGTATTTT.

In its sample, this clonotype was seen many times. The V and J genes are TRBV19 and TRBJ2-1; 10 positions agree with TRBD1. The germline gives CDR1 LNHDA, CDR2 SQIVND (reference sequence). The ends lost 6 bases at V and 0 bases at J; junction bases unmatched: 11. This CDR3 has 18 amino acids. The CDR3 protein is CASSPDRGRTRSYNEQFF. The CDR3 nucleotides are TGTGCCAGTAGCCCCGACAGGGGGCGTACACGCTCCTACAATGAGCAGTTCTTC.

This clonotype was counted only a few times. The chain joins TRBV4-1 to TRBJ1-3; D perhaps matches TRBD1 (5 bases). The CDR3 is 17 amino acids. CDR1 is MGHRA, CDR2 YSYEKL, per germline. Deletions cut 0 bases from V and 0 bases from J, with 12 bases between. The CDR3 nucleotides read TGCGCCAGCAGCCAAGATAGGGGCGGGGACTCTGGAAACACCATATATTTT. Residues: CASSQDRGGDSGNTIYF.

This clonotype was counted a few times. A far larger clone is only one base removed, so a read error is likely. This chain connects TRBV27 to TRBJ2-5; D is uncertain. Germline CDR1 and CDR2: MNHEY and SMNVEV (reference sequence). The CDR3 has 12 amino acids. The CDR3 spells CASSPNRETRYF. DNA for the CDR3: TGTGCCAGCAGTCCTAATCGAGAGACCCGGTACTTC.

The chain has TRBV2 and TRBJ2-7, with 7 positions matching TRBD2. After removal of 2 bases from V and 2 bases from J, the junction contained 6 bases not matched to a gene. The CDR3 has 15 residues. CDR1 SNHLY and CDR2 FYNNEI come from the germline V gene. Written as DNA, the CDR3 is TGTGCCAGCAGTGAACCGACTAGCATGGCCTACGAGCAGTACTTC. Translated, it gives CASSEPTSMAYEQYF.

This chain uses TRBV14 with TRBJ1-2; D might be TRBD1 (5 bases). Germline loops: CDR1 SGHDN, CDR2 FVKESK. Trimming pared 4 bases from V and 0 bases from J, leaving 21 bases between. CDR3 length equals 18 residues. CDR3 nucleotide sequence: TGTGCCAGCAGCCCCCTAACAAGACAGCCTACCCCTAACTATGGCTACACCTTC. Its translation: CASSPLTRQPTPNYGYTF.

This chain links TRBV11-3 with TRBJ2-7; 10 bases align to TRBD2. This CDR3 is built from 17 residues. The germline CDR1 and CDR2 sequences are SGHNT and YENEEA. V lost 5 bases to trimming and J lost 0 bases; unmatched junction nucleotides: 10. This CDR3 reads CASSQRGVAGGSYEQYF. CDR3 sequence (DNA): TGTGCCAGCAGCCAGCGTGGGGTAGCGGGAGGCTCCTACGAGCAGTACTTC.

The chain is built from TRBV28 and TRBJ2-3; 8 nucleotides align to TRBD2. The germline gives CDR1 MDHEN, CDR2 SYDVKM. V trimming: 6 bases; J trimming: 0 bases; junction bases outside the gene matches: 8. The CDR3 covers 16 residues. CDR3 protein: CASRPKGLESTDTQYF. In DNA form, the CDR3 reads TGTGCCAGCAGACCTAAGGGACTAGAGAGCACAGATACGCAGTATTTT.

At least ten counts were recorded for this clonotype. The gene calls are TRBV5-8 and TRBJ1-5; TRBD1 agrees at 11 bases. J gave up 0 bases and V 2 bases, and 4 bases lay outside the gene matches. The CDR3 loop spans 17 amino acids. CDR1 SGHTS and CDR2 YDEGEE come from the germline V gene. The CDR3 coding sequence is TGTGCCAGCAGCTTAAGGGACAGGGGGTATAGCAATCAGCCCCAGCATTTT. Its translation is CASSLRDRGYSNQPQHF.

This clonotype appeared many times. The rearrangement links TRBV12-3 or TRBV12-4 to TRBJ1-2, with TRBD1 as a possible D gene (5 bases). CDR3 size: 14 residues. V lost 0 bases, J lost 3 bases, and 8 bases lay in between. CDR3: CASSLAQGYYGYTF. CDR3 DNA: TGTGCCAGCAGTTTAGCCCAGGGATACTATGGCTACACCTTC.

The genes are TRBV4-2 and TRBJ2-7; D gene uncertain. The CDR3 is 13 residues long. Germline CDR1 reads LGHNA; CDR2 reads YNFKEQ. Trimming pared 4 bases from V and 5 bases from J, leaving 12 bases between. Here the CDR3 reads CASSPEVFHEQYF. In DNA, the CDR3 is TGTGCCAGCAGCCCCGAGGTGTTCCACGAGCAGTACTTC.

This clonotype showed up many times. The chain carries TRBV11-3 and TRBJ2-5; D is perhaps TRBD1 (6 bases). CDR1 and CDR2 (germline): SGHNT, YENEEA. The CDR3 runs 15 residues. V dropped 1 base and J dropped 3 bases, with 12 bases sitting between them. CDR3: CASSLVSGAEETQYF. CDR3 DNA: TGTGCCAGCAGCTTAGTATCAGGGGCTGAAGAGACCCAGTACTTC.

This clonotype was counted ten times or more. CDR3 bases: TGTGCCAGCAGCCTCAGTCTAGCGGGAGGTTTATGGTACTTC. This translates into CASSLSLAGGLWYF. V and J are TRBV6-1 and TRBJ2-7; 11 bases are shared with TRBD2. Germline lookup yields CDR1 MNHNS and CDR2 SASEGT. This CDR3 has 14 amino acids. Germline trimming cut 6 bases from V and 12 bases from J; bases unmatched to any gene: 13.

As concerns this clonotype: No conserved phenylalanine or tryptophan ends this CDR3, so it is likely a read error. The DNA is left out, because the CDR3 cannot be placed on it with certainty; the CDR3 is given as TCRdb lists it. This sequence joins TRBV7-9 and TRBJ1-4; the tabulated D call, TRBD1, remains unverified against the DNA. Counting both end residues, the CDR3 totals 15 amino acids. Germline V gene data show CDR1 as SEHNR and CDR2 as FQNEAQ (reference sequence). The CDR3: CASSFGTGPYEKLCL.

At least ten counts were recorded for this clonotype. The chain recombines TRBV3-1 with TRBJ2-2, with 14 nucleotides matching TRBD2. After removal of 6 bases from V and 4 bases from J, the junction contained 7 bases not matched to a gene. The CDR3 runs to 17 residues. CDR1 is LGHDT and CDR2 is YNNKEL in the germline V gene (reference sequence). The CDR3 region is CASRNRLAGGSTGELFF. DNA for the CDR3: TGTGCCAGCAGGAACCGACTAGCGGGAGGGAGCACCGGGGAGCTGTTTTTT.

Comment on this clonotype: A much more abundant neighbour one base away suggests this may be a read error. The gene calls are TRBV11-2 and TRBJ2-5; 8 nucleotides line up with TRBD1. This CDR3 has 15 amino acids. Germline values: CDR1 SGHAT, CDR2 FQNNGV. CDR3 region: CANSTGQGVEETQYF. The CDR3 DNA reads as TGTGCCAACAGCACCGGACAGGGTGTAGAAGAGACCCAGTACTTC.

This rearrangement joins TRBV6-1 to TRBJ1-3; no definite D call. Germline lookup yields CDR1 MNHNS and CDR2 SASEGT. Trimming stripped 4 bases from V and 0 bases from J, with 10 bases between. The CDR3 is 15 residues long. CDR3 amino acids: CASSAQKYSGNTIYF. The CDR3 DNA reads TGTGCCAGCAGTGCACAGAAGTACTCTGGAAACACCATATATTTT.

About this clonotype: A far bigger clonotype differs at one base, so this is likely a read error. The CDR3 does not end in the conserved phenylalanine or tryptophan, so this is likely a read error. The chain is built from TRBV7-3 and TRBJ2-1; no definite D call. Germline CDR1 SGHTA, CDR2 FQGTGA. V was shortened by 6 bases and J by 4 bases, with 10 bases between the two germline ends. CDR3 length: 13 residues. CDR3 nucleotides: TGTGCCAGCAGAGCCACCCAGTACAATGAGCAGTTCCTC. Protein sequence: CASRATQYNEQFL.

The chain links TRBV7-8 to TRBJ2-7; TRBD2 is a possible D gene (6 bases). Deletions cut 7 bases from V and 6 bases from J, with 13 bases between. CDR1 is SGHVS and CDR2 is FQNEAQ in the germline V gene. There are 12 residues in the CDR3. This CDR3 is CASTPGSSEQYF. The DNA of the CDR3 is TGTGCCAGCACCCCCGGGAGCTCCGAGCAGTACTTC.

Only a few counts were recorded for this clonotype. One end of the junction fails to match germline, which may point to a read error. The rearrangement links TRBV5-1 to TRBJ2-2; TRBD1 aligns across 9 bases. CDR3 length: 17 residues. Germline V gene lookup returns CDR1 SGHRS and CDR2 YFSETQ. Here the CDR3 DNA reads TGTGCCAGCAGCGGGATCGGGACAGGGAAAGCCACCGGGGAGCTGTTTTTT. Translated: CASSGIGTGKATGELFF.

This clonotype was seen many times. The chain employs TRBV6-5 and TRBJ1-4; no reliable D call. The V and J ends lost 0 bases and 6 bases respectively, with 17 bases between them. CDR1 and CDR2 (germline): MNHEY, SVGAGI. CDR3 length: 17 amino acids. The CDR3 protein is CASSYSAVQEVYEKLFF. In DNA form, the CDR3 reads TGTGCCAGCAGTTACTCGGCCGTTCAGGAGGTATATGAAAAACTGTTTTTT.

This clonotype was detected ten times or more. The genes are TRBV11-2 and TRBJ2-5, with 9 bases lining up with TRBD2. The ends lost 2 bases at V and 5 bases at J; junction bases unmatched: 3. Germline V CDR1 and CDR2: SGHAT, FQNNGV. The CDR3 loop spans 14 amino acids. DNA of the CDR3: TGTGCCAGCAGCTTACTAAGCGGGAGGGAGACCCAGTACTTC. Protein: CASSLLSGRETQYF. The complete variable domain, with remaining parts taken from reference TRBV11-2 and TRBJ2-5, reads EAGVAQSPRYKIIEKRQSVAFWCNPISGHATLYWYQQILGQGPKLLIQFQNNGVVDDSQLPKDRFSAERLKGVDSTLKIQPAKLEDSAVYLCASSLLSGRETQYFGPGTRLLVL.